This T cell receptor beta chain was obtained from a study of siplizumab effects on memory and regulatory T cells. General study findings and limits: Alloreactive sequences that could be traced to unstimulated CD4+ memory cells showed a significant reduction under siplizumab.

About this clone: The antigen is undetermined.

The CDR3 contains 15 residues. Looked up from germline, CDR1 is SGHRS and CDR2 is YFSETQ. V was shortened by 0 bases and J by 5 bases, with 15 bases between the two germline ends. It was 100,000 or so TCR templates that were assayed per sample. Here immunoSEQ multiplex PCR was the method, and the copy in TCRdb shows in-frame clones only, minus some. The profile covers about 110,000 clones, with about 93% appearing a single time and 0.32% taken by the ten largest. The sequence came from a human donor in good health. The sample taken for sequencing was CD4+ T cells sorted from blood. The rearrangement joins TRBV5-1 to TRBJ2-7, with D perhaps matching TRBD2 (5 bases). CDR3: CASSLVKGLGDEQYF. The CDR3 nucleotides are TGCGCCAGCAGCTTGGTAAAGGGTCTGGGAGACGAGCAGTACTTC.